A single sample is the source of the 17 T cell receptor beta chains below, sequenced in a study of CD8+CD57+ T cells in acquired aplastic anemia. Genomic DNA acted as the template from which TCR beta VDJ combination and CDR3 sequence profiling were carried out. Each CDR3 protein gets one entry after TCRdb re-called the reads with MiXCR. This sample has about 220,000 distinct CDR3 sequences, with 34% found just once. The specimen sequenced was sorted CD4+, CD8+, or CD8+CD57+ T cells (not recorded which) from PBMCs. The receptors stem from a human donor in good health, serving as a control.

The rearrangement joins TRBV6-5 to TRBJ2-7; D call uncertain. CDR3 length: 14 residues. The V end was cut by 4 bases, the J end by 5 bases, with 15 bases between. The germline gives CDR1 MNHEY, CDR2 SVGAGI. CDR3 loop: CASSSTVNNHEQYF. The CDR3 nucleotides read TGTGCCAGCAGTTCCACCGTCAACAACCACGAGCAGTACTTC.

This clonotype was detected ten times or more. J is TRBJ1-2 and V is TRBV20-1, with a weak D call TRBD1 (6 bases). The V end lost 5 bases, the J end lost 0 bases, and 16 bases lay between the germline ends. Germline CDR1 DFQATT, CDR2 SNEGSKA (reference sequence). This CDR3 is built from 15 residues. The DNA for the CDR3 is TGCAGTGCTGGCCCAGGGGCGACCGCTAACTATGGCTACACCTTC. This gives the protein CSAGPGATANYGYTF.

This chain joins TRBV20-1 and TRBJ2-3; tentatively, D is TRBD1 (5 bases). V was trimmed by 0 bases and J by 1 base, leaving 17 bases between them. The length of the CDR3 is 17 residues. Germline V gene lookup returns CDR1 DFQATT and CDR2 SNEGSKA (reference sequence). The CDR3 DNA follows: TGCAGTGCTAGAGATCTCAGGGTGTCCCGGGGCACAGATACGCAGTATTTT. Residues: CSARDLRVSRGTDTQYF.

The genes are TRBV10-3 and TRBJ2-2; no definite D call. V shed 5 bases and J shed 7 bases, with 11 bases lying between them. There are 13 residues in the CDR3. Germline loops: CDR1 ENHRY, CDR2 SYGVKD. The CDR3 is CAISRLLGGELFF. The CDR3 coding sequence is TGTGCCATCAGTCGACTCCTGGGCGGGGAGCTGTTTTTT.

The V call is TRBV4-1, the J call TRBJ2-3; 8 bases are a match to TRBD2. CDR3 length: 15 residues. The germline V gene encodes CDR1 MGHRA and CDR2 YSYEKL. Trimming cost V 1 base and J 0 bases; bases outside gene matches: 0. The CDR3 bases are TGCGCCAGCAGCCAAGTAGCGGGGAGCACAGATACGCAGTATTTT. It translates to CASSQVAGSTDTQYF.

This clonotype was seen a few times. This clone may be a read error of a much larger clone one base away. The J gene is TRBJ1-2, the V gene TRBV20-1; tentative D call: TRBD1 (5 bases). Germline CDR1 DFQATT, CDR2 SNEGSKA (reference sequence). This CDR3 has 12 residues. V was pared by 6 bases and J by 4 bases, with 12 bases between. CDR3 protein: CSAPRTPYGYTF. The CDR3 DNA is TGCAGTGCCCCCCGGACACCCTATGGCTACACCTTC.

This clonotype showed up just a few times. CDR3 nucleotides: TGCAGTGCTAGACCAACAGGGGGCGCGGGTGCTTTCTTT. Translating it yields CSARPTGGAGAFF. The chain recombines TRBV20-1 with TRBJ1-1, with TRBD1 identical over 9 bases. Looked up from germline, CDR1 is DFQATT and CDR2 is SNEGSKA (reference sequence). The ends lost 2 bases at V and 11 bases at J; junction bases unmatched: 9. The CDR3 is made up of 13 amino acids.

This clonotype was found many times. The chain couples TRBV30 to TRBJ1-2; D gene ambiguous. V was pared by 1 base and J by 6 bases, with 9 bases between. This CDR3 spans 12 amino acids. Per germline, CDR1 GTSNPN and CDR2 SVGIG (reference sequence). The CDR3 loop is CAWSEGGHGYTF. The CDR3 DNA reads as TGTGCCTGGAGTGAAGGTGGACATGGCTACACCTTC.

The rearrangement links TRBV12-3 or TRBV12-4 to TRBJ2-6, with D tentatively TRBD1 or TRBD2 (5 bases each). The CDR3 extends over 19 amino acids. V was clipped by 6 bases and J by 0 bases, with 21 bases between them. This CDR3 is CASSAPARDGSSGANVLTF. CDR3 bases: TGTGCCAGCAGCGCGCCCGCCCGGGACGGCAGCTCTGGGGCCAACGTCCTGACTTTC.

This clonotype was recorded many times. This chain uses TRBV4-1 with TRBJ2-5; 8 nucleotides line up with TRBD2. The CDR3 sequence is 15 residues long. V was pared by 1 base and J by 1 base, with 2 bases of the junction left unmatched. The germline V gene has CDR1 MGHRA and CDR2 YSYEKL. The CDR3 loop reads CASSQGAGGQETQYF. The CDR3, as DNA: TGCGCCAGCAGCCAAGGGGCGGGGGGCCAAGAGACCCAGTACTTC.

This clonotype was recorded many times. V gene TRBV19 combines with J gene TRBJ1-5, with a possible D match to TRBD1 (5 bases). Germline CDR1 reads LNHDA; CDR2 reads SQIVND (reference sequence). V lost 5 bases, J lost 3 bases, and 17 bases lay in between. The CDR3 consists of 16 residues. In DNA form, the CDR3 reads TGTGCCAGTAGTCCTGGGCCTGGCAGGGACAATCAGCCCCAGCATTTT. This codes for CASSPGPGRDNQPQHF.

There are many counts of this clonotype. As DNA, the CDR3 is TGTGCCAGCAGTTGGGGAGGGACGGAAACCCTCTATGGCTACACCTTC. This sequence encodes CASSWGGTETLYGYTF. This rearrangement joins TRBV6-5 to TRBJ1-2; D possibly corresponds to TRBD1 (5 bases). This CDR3 has 16 amino acids. Between the trimmed V and J ends, which lost 4 bases and 4 bases, there was a span of 19 bases. CDR1 and CDR2 from the germline V gene are MNHEY and SVGAGI.

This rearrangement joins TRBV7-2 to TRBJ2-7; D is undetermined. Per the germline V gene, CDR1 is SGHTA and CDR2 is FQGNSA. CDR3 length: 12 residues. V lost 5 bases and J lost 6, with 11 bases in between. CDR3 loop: CASSHGRSEQYV. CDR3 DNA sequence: TGTGCCAGCAGCCACGGACGCAGCGAGCAGTACGTC.

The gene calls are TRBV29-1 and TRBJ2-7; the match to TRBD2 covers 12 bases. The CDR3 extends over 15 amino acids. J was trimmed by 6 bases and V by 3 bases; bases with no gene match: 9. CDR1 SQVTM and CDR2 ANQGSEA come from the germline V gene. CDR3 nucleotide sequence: TGCAGCGTTGATGTGGCTAGCGGGGGGGCCGGCGAGCAGTACTTC. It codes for CSVDVASGGAGEQYF.

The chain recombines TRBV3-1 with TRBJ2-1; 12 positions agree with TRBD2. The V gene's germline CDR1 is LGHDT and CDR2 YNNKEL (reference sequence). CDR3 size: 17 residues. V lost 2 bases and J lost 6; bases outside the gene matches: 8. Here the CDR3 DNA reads TGTGCCAGCAGCCAATGGACTAGCGGGGTGGCAATCAATGAGCAGTTCTTC. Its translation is CASSQWTSGVAINEQFF.

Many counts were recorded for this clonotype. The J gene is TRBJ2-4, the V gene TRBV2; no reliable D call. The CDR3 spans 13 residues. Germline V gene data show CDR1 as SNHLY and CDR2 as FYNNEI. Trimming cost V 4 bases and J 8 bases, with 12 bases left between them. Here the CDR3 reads CASSGDGRDIQYF. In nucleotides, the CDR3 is TGTGCCAGCAGTGGAGACGGACGGGACATTCAGTACTTC.

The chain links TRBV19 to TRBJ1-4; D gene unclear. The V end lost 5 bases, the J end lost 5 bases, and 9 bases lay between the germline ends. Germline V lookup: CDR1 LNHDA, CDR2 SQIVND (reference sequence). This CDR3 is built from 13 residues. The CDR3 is CASSELKNEKLFF. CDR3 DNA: TGTGCCAGTAGTGAGCTGAAGAATGAAAAACTGTTTTTT.